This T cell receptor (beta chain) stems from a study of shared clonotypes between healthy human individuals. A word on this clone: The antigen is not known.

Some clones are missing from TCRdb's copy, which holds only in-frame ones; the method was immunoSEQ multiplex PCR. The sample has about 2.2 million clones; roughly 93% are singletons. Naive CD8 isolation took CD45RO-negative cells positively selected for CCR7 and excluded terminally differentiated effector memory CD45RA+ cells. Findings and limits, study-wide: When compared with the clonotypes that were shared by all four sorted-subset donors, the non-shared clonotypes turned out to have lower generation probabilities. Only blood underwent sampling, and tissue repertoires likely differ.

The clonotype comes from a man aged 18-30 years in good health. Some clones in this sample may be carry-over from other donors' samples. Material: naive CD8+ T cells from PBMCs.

This CDR3 reads CSVDRSKGGDTQYF. Written as DNA, the CDR3 is TGCAGCGTTGATCGCTCCAAAGGGGGGGATACGCAGTATTTT. This chain uses TRBV29-1 with TRBJ2-3; D could derive from TRBD1 or TRBD2 (6 bases each). CDR1 SQVTM and CDR2 ANQGSEA come from the germline V gene. Trimming stripped 3 bases from V and 6 bases from J, with 16 bases between. The CDR3 length is 14 residues.